This T cell receptor (beta chain) was identified during a study of T cell responses to AZD1222 COVID-19 vaccine. Study results and limitations: When two AZD1222 doses had been given, Spike-specific TCR breadth and depth rose. Targeting of unmutated variant regions was reportedly seen in nearly half of spike-specific TCRs. Possibly, clonal diversity was underestimated; donors were largely white British and included more females.

With regard to this clone: What it recognizes is unknown.

Per the germline V gene, CDR1 is SGHNT and CDR2 is YYREEE (reference sequence). The CDR3 has 15 residues. V gave up 0 bases and J gave up 4 bases, with 13 bases separating them. The method was immunoSEQ multiplex PCR; TCRdb's version includes in-frame clones alone and lacks a portion of them. This sample has approximately 110,000 clones, with approximately 85% found just once. Sequenced material: peripheral blood, taken 28 days after the second AZD1222 dose. The receptor's source is an adult who received the AZD1222 COVID-19 vaccine. The chain combines TRBV5-4 with TRBJ1-1, with D perhaps TRBD1 (6 bases). The CDR3 here is CASSLENRVTTEAFF. The CDR3 bases are TGTGCCAGCAGCTTGGAGAACAGGGTTACCACTGAAGCTTTCTTT.